A selection of T cell receptor beta chains follows, all from one sample in a study of OX40 agonist ivuxolimab in advanced cancers. The table came from immunoSEQ multiplex PCR; TCRdb's copy has only in-frame clones and leaves some out. Counted here are around 20,000 clones, 60% to 80% occurring once; the ten biggest clones make up roughly 34%. Sequenced material: CD4+ or CD8+ T cells sorted from blood, taken in a trial of the OX40 agonist ivuxolimab. The receptors come from an adult with an advanced solid tumor such as melanoma, head and neck, liver or kidney cancer. The CDR3 runs from the conserved cysteine through the conserved F or W. The order of the fields is D gene, J gene, V gene, clone size, CDR3 DNA, CDR3 protein. A D gene is named only where the DNA matches it firmly. Some rows have no size entry. The others give once, few or many, or a class for an expanded clone.

-	TRBJ2-5	TRBV15	-	TGTGCCACCAGCCCTGATGGGGCAGAAGAGACCCAGTACTTC	CATSPDGAEETQYF
-	TRBJ1-5	TRBV10-3	-	TGTGCCATCAGTGAACGGGAAAATCAGCCCCAGCATTTT	CAISERENQPQHF
-	TRBJ2-7	TRBV7-3	-	TGTGCCAGCAGCTATAGGGGCTTCGAGGGGGACGAGCAGTACTTC	CASSYRGFEGDEQYF
TRBD2	TRBJ2-7	TRBV27	-	TGTGCCAGCAGTTCCCGGCGGGAGCGGGACGAGCAGTACTTC	CASSSRRERDEQYF
-	TRBJ2-7	TRBV14	-	TGTGCCAGCAGCCAATCGGCTGGGGGCAGCGAGCAGTACTTC	CASSQSAGGSEQYF
-	TRBJ1-6	TRBV5-8	-	TGCGCCAGCAGCCAAGATTCAGCCCGACGGAACTCACCCCTCCACTTT	CASSQDSARRNSPLHF
-	TRBJ2-1	TRBV5-4	-	TGTGCCAGCAGCCTCGGGGGCTACAATGAGCAGTTCTTC	CASSLGGYNEQFF
-	TRBJ1-6	TRBV7-6	medium-sized	TGTGCCAGCAGCTTAGGGACGCCCGGTGGGTTTAATTCACCCCTCCACTTT	CASSLGTPGGFNSPLHF
TRBD2	TRBJ2-3	TRBV6-5	-	TGTGCCAGCAGTTCTTTAGCGGGAGTTGGGGATACGCAGTATTTT	CASSSLAGVGDTQYF
-	TRBJ2-7	TRBV15	-	TGTGCCACCAGCAGAGATTCTAGGGCCTACCAGCAGTACTTC	CATSRDSRAYQQYF
-	TRBJ1-2	TRBV5-4	-	TGTGCCAGCAGCTTGGACCTCAGTGGAACAAACTATGGCTACACCTTC	CASSLDLSGTNYGYTF
TRBD1	TRBJ1-2	TRBV14	-	TGTGCCAGCAGCCAAGACTACCGACAGGGGGGCTATGGCTACACCTTC	CASSQDYRQGGYGYTF
-	TRBJ1-5	TRBV19	-	TGTGCCAGTAGTGGGCACAACAATCAGCCCCAGCATTTT	CASSGHNNQPQHF
-	TRBJ1-5	TRBV27	-	TGTGCCAGCAGTACCCAGAATCAGCCCCAGCATTTT	CASSTQNQPQHF
-	TRBJ2-3	TRBV4-2	-	TGTGCCAGCAGCCAAGGCCTATCCACAGATACGCAGTATTTT	CASSQGLSTDTQYF
TRBD2	TRBJ2-3	TRBV4-3	-	TGCGCCAGCAGCCAAGGATGGGGGGGAAGGGGAGATACGCAGTATTTT	CASSQGWGGRGDTQYF
-	TRBJ1-2	TRBV25-1	-	TGTGCCAGCAGTGACCTGGTTGGCCAGGGGTATGGCTACACCTTC	CASSDLVGQGYGYTF
TRBD2	TRBJ2-3	TRBV7-6	-	TGTGCCAGCAGCTTAGAGATAGCGGGGGGGCCAGATACGCAGTATTTT	CASSLEIAGGPDTQYF
-	TRBJ1-1	TRBV7-2	-	TGTGCCAGCAGCAAGGACCTCTACACTGAAGCTTTCTTT	CASSKDLYTEAFF
-	TRBJ2-4	TRBV5-6	-	TGTGCCAGCAGTCTGGAAGGGGGCAAAAACATTCAGTACTTC	CASSLEGGKNIQYF
-	TRBJ1-5	TRBV27	few	TGTGCCAGCACCATAGTGGGGGGTGGGCAGCCCCAGCATTTT	CASTIVGGGQPQHF
TRBD1	TRBJ2-7	TRBV27	-	TGTGCCAGCAGGACAGGGGCCTACGAGCAGTACTTC	CASRTGAYEQYF